These 5 T cell receptor beta chains originate from one sample sequenced in a study of T cell repertoires in cytomegalovirus infection (dated by TCRdb to the late 2010s). The run used an Illumina HiSeq 1500. TCRdb reran the public reads through fastp at Q25 and MiXCR, keeping productive beta chains. Identical CDR3 proteins give one entry, which carries the most common genes and DNA. Here the sample has 200,000 to 300,000 distinct CDR3 sequences; over 8% occur a single time. Approximately 16% of the sample is held by the ten biggest clonotypes. Sequencing was done on a sample of PBMCs. All receptors come from a human donor in good health (CMV status not recorded). Some clones in this sample may be carry-over from other donors' samples.

The J gene is TRBJ1-4, the V gene TRBV12-3 or TRBV12-4; D perhaps matches TRBD1 (6 bases). Trimming pared 8 bases from V and 4 bases from J, leaving 14 bases between. This CDR3 is built from 14 residues. The CDR3 region is CASRTGWGNEKLFF. The CDR3 DNA follows: TGTGCCAGCCGAACAGGGTGGGGTAATGAAAAACTGTTTTTT.

The V and J genes are TRBV9 and TRBJ1-2; D is perhaps TRBD1 (5 bases). The CDR3 runs to 15 residues. Germline CDR1 is SGDLS and CDR2 is YYNGEE. Trimming removed 1 base at V and 5 bases at J, with 15 bases between. Here the CDR3 reads CASSVSPGQEYGYTF. Here the CDR3 DNA reads TGTGCCAGCAGCGTATCCCCAGGACAAGAATATGGCTACACCTTC.

V is TRBV7-2 and J is TRBJ2-4, with 9 bases aligning to TRBD2. This CDR3 spans 15 amino acids. With 6 bases clipped from V and 6 bases from J, the junction kept 9 bases outside the gene matches. Germline CDR1 and CDR2: SGHTA and FQGNSA. The CDR3 sequence is CASREGGGVANIQYF. The CDR3 DNA follows: TGTGCCAGCAGGGAGGGCGGGGGGGTCGCAAACATTCAGTACTTC.

As to this clonotype: A read error is possible here, since a much larger clone lies one base away. The chain recombines TRBV28 with TRBJ1-5; D unresolved. Trimming pared 5 bases from V and 4 bases from J, leaving 3 bases between. The CDR3 is made up of 11 amino acids. Germline assignment: CDR1 MDHEN and CDR2 SYDVKM. CDR3 DNA: TGTGCCAGCAGTCATAATCAGCCCCAGCATTTT. Translated, it gives CASSHNQPQHF.

This clonotype was seen at least ten times. CDR3 amino acids: CASSFRDPALNSPLHF. CDR3 coding DNA: TGTGCCAGCAGCTTCCGGGACCCCGCGCTTAATTCACCCCTCCACTTT. The J gene is TRBJ1-6, the V gene TRBV7-2, with a weak D call TRBD1 (5 bases). This CDR3 contains 16 residues. The ends were cut back, 3 bases at V and 6 bases at J, with 15 bases in the middle. Germline loops: CDR1 SGHTA, CDR2 FQGNSA.